A single sample is the source of the 30 T cell receptor beta chains below, sequenced in a study of stem cell transplantation in POMP-related autoinflammatory disease. TCRdb's table, derived via immunoSEQ multiplex PCR, lists solely in-frame clones and lacks some. The repertoire holds 68,000 or so clones, with approximately 91% as singletons. Here the sequenced sample was CD4+ T cells from PBMCs, taken after stem cell transplantation. These receptors all come from a human patient with POMP-related autoinflammation and immune dysregulation (PRAID). The T cells may come from the graft donor.

The V and J genes are TRBV11-2 and TRBJ1-1; D not resolved. The CDR3 contains 12 residues. V lost 3 bases and J 1 base, leaving 3 bases between the germline ends. The germline CDR1 and CDR2 sequences are SGHAT and FQNNGV. The CDR3 loop reads CASSFPNTEAFF. Here the CDR3 DNA reads TGTGCCAGCAGCTTCCCGAACACTGAAGCTTTCTTT.

The rearrangement joins TRBV18 to TRBJ1-1, with TRBD1 matching over 7 bases. The CDR3 is 16 amino acids. Germline values: CDR1 KGHSH, CDR2 LQKENI. The ends lost 3 bases at V and 6 bases at J; junction bases unmatched: 13. CDR3 loop: CASSPWGRTGPSEAFF. In DNA form, the CDR3 reads TGTGCCAGCTCACCCTGGGGTCGGACAGGACCATCTGAAGCTTTCTTT.

The chain carries TRBV9 and TRBJ1-1, with D hard to call. The CDR3 is 15 residues long. The germline CDR1 and CDR2 sequences are SGDLS and YYNGEE. Between the trimmed V and J ends, which lost 2 bases and 4 bases, there was a span of 15 bases. The CDR3 region has the DNA TGTGCCAGCAGCGTTTTGACGGGGTCAGGCACTGAAGCTTTCTTT. Translating it yields CASSVLTGSGTEAFF.

The chain uses TRBV24-1 and TRBJ2-4; 10 bases agree with TRBD1. V gave up 9 bases and J gave up 2 bases; unmatched junction bases: 3. The CDR3 contains 14 residues. Germline values: CDR1 KGHDR, CDR2 SFDVKD. The CDR3 bases are TGTGCCACCGGGACAGGGGACTCCAAAAACATTCAGTACTTC. This encodes CATGTGDSKNIQYF.

V and J are TRBV11-3 and TRBJ2-1; 8 nucleotides match TRBD1. Unmatched junction bases numbered 13, after V lost 1 base and J lost 8 bases. There are 17 residues in the CDR3. The germline V gene encodes CDR1 SGHNT and CDR2 YENEEA. This CDR3 is CASSLGPGQDYGDEQFF. CDR3 DNA: TGTGCCAGCAGCTTAGGGCCGGGACAGGACTATGGCGATGAGCAGTTCTTC.

The chain uses TRBV2 and TRBJ2-7; maybe TRBD2 (5 bases). Germline CDR1 reads SNHLY; CDR2 reads FYNNEI. V lost 4 bases and J 2 bases, leaving 12 bases between the germline ends. The CDR3 consists of 14 residues. The CDR3 region has the DNA TGTGCCAGCAGTGCCCGGGAACAGACCTACGAGCAGTACGTC. The encoded protein is CASSAREQTYEQYV.

This chain joins TRBV19 and TRBJ2-1; TRBD1 is a possible D gene (5 bases). Germline V gene sequence: CDR1 LNHDA, CDR2 SQIVND (reference sequence). Trimming took 3 bases from V and 4 from J, leaving 10 bases between them. The CDR3 has 14 amino acids. The CDR3 DNA reads as TGTGCCAGTAGTATGGGGCAGACTTACAATGAGCAGTTCTTC. Protein: CASSMGQTYNEQFF.

This clone was observed a single time. The chain joins TRBV7-2 to TRBJ1-4; possible D gene TRBD1, 5 bases. Trimming stripped 1 base from V and 5 bases from J, with 14 bases between. This CDR3 has 16 residues. Germline values: CDR1 SGHTA, CDR2 FQGNSA. The CDR3 region is CASSLGDRALNEKLFF. CDR3 DNA sequence: TGTGCCAGCAGCTTAGGCGACAGAGCCTTAAATGAAAAACTGTTTTTT.

This sequence joins TRBV10-3 and TRBJ2-7; 7 positions match TRBD1. Per the germline V gene, CDR1 is ENHRY and CDR2 is SYGVKD. V lost 6 bases, J lost 3 bases, and 5 bases stayed unmatched. The CDR3 is made up of 13 amino acids. This CDR3 reads CAISETGNYEQYF. The CDR3 DNA sequence: TGTGCCATCAGCGAGACAGGGAACTACGAGCAGTACTTC.

The V gene is TRBV4-1, the J gene TRBJ2-1, with TRBD2 matching over 13 bases. V dropped 3 bases and J dropped 4; count of bases not matched to a gene: 6. Per the germline V gene, CDR1 is MGHRA and CDR2 is YSYEKL. This CDR3 comprises 17 residues. The CDR3 coding sequence is TGCGCCAGCAGCCAGCCACGACTAGCGGGAGGTTACAATGAGCAGTTCTTC. It codes for CASSQPRLAGGYNEQFF.

The chain recombines TRBV19 with TRBJ1-5, with 8 positions matching TRBD1. V was pared by 3 bases and J by 3 bases, with 7 bases of the junction left unmatched. The CDR3 totals 16 residues. Germline CDR1 reads LNHDA; CDR2 reads SQIVND (reference sequence). CDR3 sequence: CASSIRQGKSNQPQHF. The CDR3 DNA follows: TGTGCCAGTAGTATTAGACAGGGGAAGTCCAATCAGCCCCAGCATTTT.

This chain connects TRBV5-1 to TRBJ1-1; unclear D gene. This CDR3 region has 15 residues. Germline assignment: CDR1 SGHRS and CDR2 YFSETQ. V lost 1 base to trimming and J lost 3 bases, with 13 bases between them. The CDR3 loop is CASSLIPSRDTEAFF. The CDR3 nucleotides are TGCGCCAGCAGCTTGATACCTTCCCGAGACACTGAAGCTTTCTTT.

The rearrangement uses TRBV4-1 and TRBJ2-2; D is perhaps TRBD1 (5 bases). Germline V gene data show CDR1 as MGHRA and CDR2 as YSYEKL. The CDR3 has 14 amino acids. V shed 2 bases and J shed 8 bases, with 12 bases lying between them. The CDR3 spells CASSQLPTGGELFF. The CDR3 DNA reads as TGCGCCAGCAGCCAACTCCCAACAGGAGGGGAGCTGTTTTTT.

The chain carries TRBV28 and TRBJ2-7, with 10 bases lining up with TRBD1. Germline CDR1 is MDHEN and CDR2 is SYDVKM. V was clipped by 5 bases and J by 6 bases; unmatched bases: 7. The CDR3 runs to 14 residues. Here the CDR3 reads CASSVGTGAREQYV. DNA for the CDR3: TGTGCCAGCAGTGTCGGGACAGGGGCACGCGAGCAGTACGTC.

The rearrangement uses TRBV7-9 and TRBJ2-1, with 8 bases identical to TRBD1. V trimming: 8 bases; J trimming: 1 base; junction bases outside the gene matches: 7. CDR1 is SEHNR and CDR2 is FQNEAQ in the germline V gene (reference sequence). CDR3 length: 15 residues. The CDR3 sequence is CASGEQGASYNEQFF. The CDR3 nucleotides are TGTGCCAGCGGCGAGCAGGGGGCTTCCTACAATGAGCAGTTCTTC.

V and J are TRBV10-3 and TRBJ2-1, with 9 bases matching TRBD1. The CDR3 has 16 amino acids. In germline, CDR1 is ENHRY, CDR2 SYGVKD. The V segment lost 3 bases and the J segment 3 bases; nucleotides outside the gene matches: 6. The CDR3 protein is CAISDWRTGDYNEQFF. CDR3 DNA: TGTGCCATCAGTGATTGGCGGACAGGGGACTACAATGAGCAGTTCTTC.

V usage is TRBV28 and J usage is TRBJ2-1; D unresolved. Germline CDR1 reads MDHEN; CDR2 reads SYDVKM. The ends were cut back, 6 bases at V and 9 bases at J, with 12 bases in the middle. The CDR3 contains 12 residues. The CDR3 region is CASRSPVFEQFF. The CDR3 DNA is TGTGCCAGCAGATCCCCCGTGTTTGAGCAGTTCTTC.

The chain links TRBV6-1 to TRBJ1-1, with 10 bases matching TRBD1. J gave up 5 bases and V 2 bases, and 8 bases lay outside the gene matches. The CDR3 extends over 16 amino acids. CDR1 is MNHNS, CDR2 SASEGT, per germline. DNA for the CDR3: TGTGCCAGCAGTGAAAACCCGGGACAGGGGAGTACTGAAGCTTTCTTT. Its translation is CASSENPGQGSTEAFF.

The CDR3 reads CASSPLTGWETQYF. The CDR3 bases are TGTGCCAGCAGTCCCTTGACAGGGTGGGAGACCCAGTACTTC. This rearrangement joins TRBV27 to TRBJ2-5; 7 nucleotides line up with TRBD1. This CDR3 is built from 14 residues. Germline trimming cut 5 bases from V and 5 bases from J; bases unmatched to any gene: 8. Germline lookup yields CDR1 MNHEY and CDR2 SMNVEV (reference sequence).

The chain is built from TRBV28 and TRBJ2-2; D ambiguous. This CDR3 region has 15 residues. Looked up from germline, CDR1 is MDHEN and CDR2 is SYDVKM. V lost 7 bases and J lost 2, with 14 bases in between. This CDR3 is CASTAASLNTGELFF. Written as DNA, the CDR3 is TGTGCCAGCACCGCTGCGTCTCTCAACACCGGGGAGCTGTTTTTT. Together with reference TRBV28 and TRBJ2-2, the CDR3 gives the full variable domain: DVKVTQSSRYLVKRTGEKVFLECVQDMDHENMFWYRQDPGLGLRLIYFSYDVKMKEKGDIPEGYSVSREKKERFSLILESASTNQTSMYLCASTAASLNTGELFFGEGSRLTVL.

This chain connects TRBV7-3 to TRBJ2-5, with D hard to call. Germline assignment: CDR1 SGHTA and CDR2 FQGTGA. Trimming left V 5 bases short and J 5 bases short, with 12 bases between. This CDR3 contains 13 residues. CDR3 protein: CASSLSVGETQYF. The CDR3 DNA reads as TGTGCCAGCAGCCTTAGTGTGGGGGAGACCCAGTACTTC.

The genes are TRBV4-2 and TRBJ2-3, with 10 bases aligning to TRBD2. Germline V gives CDR1 LGHNA, CDR2 YNFKEQ. The CDR3 sequence is 17 residues long. The junction had 6 bases not matched to a gene; V was cut back by 1 base and J by 2 bases. CDR3 protein: CASSQAASGGTTDTQYF. DNA for the CDR3: TGTGCCAGCAGCCAAGCTGCTAGCGGGGGAACCACAGATACGCAGTATTTT.

This clone has more than one count but fewer than ten. V usage is TRBV2 and J usage is TRBJ2-3, with a weak D call TRBD1 (5 bases). Germline assignment: CDR1 SNHLY and CDR2 FYNNEI. This CDR3 contains 12 residues. Trimming pared 10 bases from V and 4 bases from J, leaving 12 bases between. The CDR3 reads CATTLGPDTQYF. The CDR3 DNA reads as TGTGCCACTACTCTGGGGCCAGATACGCAGTATTTT.

This chain connects TRBV18 to TRBJ2-3, with 10 bases aligning to TRBD2. Germline CDR1 is KGHSH and CDR2 is LQKENI. This CDR3 has 15 amino acids. Germline trimming cut 6 bases from V and 3 bases from J; bases unmatched to any gene: 6. Here the CDR3 DNA reads TGTGCCAGCTCCCCTCTAGCGGGAGCTACAGATACGCAGTATTTT. Translation: CASSPLAGATDTQYF.

Only one count was recorded for this clone. The V gene is TRBV24-1, the J gene TRBJ2-4; D may correspond to TRBD1 or TRBD2 (5 bases each). Trimming removed 3 bases from V and 1 base from J, with 15 bases in between. This CDR3 is 17 amino acids long. CDR1 and CDR2 from the germline V gene are KGHDR and SFDVKD. Written as DNA, the CDR3 is TGTGCCACCAGTGATACCCGGGACCGAGGGGCCAAAAACATTCAGTACTTC. This translates into CATSDTRDRGAKNIQYF.

The V call is TRBV19, the J call TRBJ1-1; D not resolved. V dropped 4 bases and J dropped 4 bases, with 10 bases sitting between them. CDR1 is LNHDA and CDR2 is SQIVND in the germline V gene (reference sequence). This CDR3 is 13 amino acids long. CDR3 nucleotides: TGTGCCAGTAGTACCCTGGCGGCCACTGAAGCTTTCTTT. Protein: CASSTLAATEAFF.

The genes are TRBV7-6 and TRBJ2-5, with 8 positions matching TRBD2. Unmatched junction bases numbered 4, after V lost 2 bases and J lost 2 bases. The germline V gene has CDR1 SGHVS and CDR2 FNYEAQ. There are 15 residues in the CDR3. The CDR3, as DNA: TGTGCCAGCAGCTTATATGCGGGGGGACAAGAGACCCAGTACTTC. Translated: CASSLYAGGQETQYF. Supplemented by reference TRBV7-6 and TRBJ2-5, the full variable domain reads GAGVSQSPRYKVTKRGQDVALRCDPISGHVSLYWYRQALGQGPEFLTYFNYEAQQDKSGLPNDRFSAERPEGSISTLTIQRTEQRDSAMYRCASSLYAGGQETQYFGPGTRLLVL.

The CDR3, as DNA: TGTGCCAGCTCACCTCCTCAGGGGGCTGGAGGGACCCAGTACTTC. Translation: CASSPPQGAGGTQYF. The V and J genes are TRBV18 and TRBJ2-5; TRBD1 aligns across 8 bases. The V and J ends lost 3 bases and 7 bases, in that order; junction bases with no gene match: 10. The CDR3 spans 15 residues. Germline CDR1 is KGHSH and CDR2 is LQKENI.

V is TRBV5-5 and J is TRBJ2-7; 8 nucleotides match TRBD2. V lost 3 bases, J lost 0 bases, and 5 bases stayed unmatched. Germline values: CDR1 SGHKS, CDR2 YYEKEE (reference sequence). CDR3 size: 15 residues. The CDR3 nucleotides read TGTGCCAGCAGCTGGATAGCGGGGAGCTCCTACGAGCAGTACTTC. This encodes CASSWIAGSSYEQYF.

This chain uses TRBV2 with TRBJ2-1; TRBD2 aligns across 7 bases. CDR1 is SNHLY, CDR2 FYNNEI, per germline. This CDR3 is built from 17 residues. Germline trimming cut 4 bases from V and 0 bases from J; bases unmatched to any gene: 9. CDR3 DNA: TGTGCCAGCAGTGCTCGCCGGACTAGTAGCTCCTACAATGAGCAGTTCTTC. It encodes CASSARRTSSSYNEQFF. Drawing the rest from reference TRBV2 and TRBJ2-1, the complete variable domain is EPEVTQTPSHQVTQMGQEVILRCVPISNHLYFYWYRQILGQKVEFLVSFYNNEISEKSEIFDDQFSVERPDGSNFTLKIRSTKLEDSAMYFCASSARRTSSSYNEQFFGPGTRLTVL.